The clone carrying this T cell receptor (beta chain) was found once. It was with a sample-barcoded 5' primer and a J-beta primer mix that a second PCR of roughly 6 to 11 cycles was run. From the 5' RACE reads, TCRdb called clonotypes with MiXCR, one entry per CDR3 protein. The table records 800,000 to 1,300,000 distinct CDR3 sequences, less than 25% of them present only once. The record originates from a study of blood T cells in healthy people across ages. The V gene's germline CDR1 is LGHDT and CDR2 YNNKEL (reference sequence). The CDR3 sequence is 13 residues long. The V gene lost 2 bases and the J gene lost 2 bases, with 7 bases spanning the gap. The data were also submitted as part of a second study, on T cells of mothers and their children.

The sequencing sample was made of blood. This receptor was identified in a girl aged 2 to 9 in good health. The chain links TRBV3-1 to TRBJ2-7, with D unclear. As DNA, the CDR3 is TGTGCCAGCAGCCAATGTCCTGCCTACGAGCAGTACTTC. It encodes CASSQCPAYEQYF.